The T cell receptor (beta chain) under discussion was sequenced for a study of T-cell reconstitution after alpha-beta-depleted transplantation in children. Study results and limitations: Elevated TCRbeta diversity at day 60 was traced, in some patients, to surviving recipient T cells and thymic progenitors. T-cell numbers and diversity, one year after transplant, stemmed largely from T cells that were newly produced. By about two months after transplant, alpha-beta T cells reportedly arose from several hundred graft clones that had expanded.

The CDR3 length is 23 residues. Germline loops: CDR1 SGHAT, CDR2 FQDESV (reference sequence). V lost 0 bases, J lost 0 bases, and 18 bases stayed unmatched. Unique molecular identifiers featured in how the TCRbeta library was prepared. TCRdb called the PCR reads again in MiXCR, with one record for every CDR3 protein. The profile shows about 830,000 distinct CDR3 sequences, around 15% of them singletons. A few counts support this clonotype. No antigen is known for it. This receptor was obtained from a male patient under 18 who had a stem cell transplant for acute lymphoblastic leukemia, so the T cells may come from the graft donor. The sequencing used PBMCs, mostly from graft donor cells, collected 360 days after TCRalphabeta/CD19-depleted stem cell transplant. This chain joins TRBV11-1 and TRBJ2-6; TRBD1 aligns across 9 bases. In DNA form, the CDR3 reads TGTGCCAGCAGCTTAGCAAAATGGAGCCGGGACAGGGTTTTTCCCTCTGGGGCCAACGTCCTGACTTTC. It codes for CASSLAKWSRDRVFPSGANVLTF.